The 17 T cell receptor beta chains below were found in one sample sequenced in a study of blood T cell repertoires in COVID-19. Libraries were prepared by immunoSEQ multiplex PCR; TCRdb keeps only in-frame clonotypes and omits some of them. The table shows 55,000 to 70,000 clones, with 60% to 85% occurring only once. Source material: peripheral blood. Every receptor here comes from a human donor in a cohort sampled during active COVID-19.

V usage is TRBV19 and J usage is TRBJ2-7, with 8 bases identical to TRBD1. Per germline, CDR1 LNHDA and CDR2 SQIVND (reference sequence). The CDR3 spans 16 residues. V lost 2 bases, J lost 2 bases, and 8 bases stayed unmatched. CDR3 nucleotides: TGTGCCAGTAGTATAAGGCCCGAGACAGGGGCCTACGAGCAGTACTTC. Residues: CASSIRPETGAYEQYF.

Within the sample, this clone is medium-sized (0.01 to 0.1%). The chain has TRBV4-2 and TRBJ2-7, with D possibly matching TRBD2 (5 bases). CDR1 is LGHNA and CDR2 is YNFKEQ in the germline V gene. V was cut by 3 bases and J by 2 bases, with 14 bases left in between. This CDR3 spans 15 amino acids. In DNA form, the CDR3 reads TGTGCCAGCAGCCAGAGTGCGGGCGATACCTACGAGCAGTACTTC. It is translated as CASSQSAGDTYEQYF.

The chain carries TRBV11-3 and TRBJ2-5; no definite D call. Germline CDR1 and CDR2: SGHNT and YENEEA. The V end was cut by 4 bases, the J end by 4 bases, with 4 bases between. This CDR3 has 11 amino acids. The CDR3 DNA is TGTGCCAGCAGCTCTCTAGAGACCCAGTACTTC. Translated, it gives CASSSLETQYF. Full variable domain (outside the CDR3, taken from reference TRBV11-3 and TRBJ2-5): EAGVVQSPRYKIIEKKQPVAFWCNPISGHNTLYWYLQNLGQGPELLIRYENEEAVDDSQLPKDRFSAERLKGVDSTLKIQPAELGDSAVYLCASSSLETQYFGPGTRLLVL.

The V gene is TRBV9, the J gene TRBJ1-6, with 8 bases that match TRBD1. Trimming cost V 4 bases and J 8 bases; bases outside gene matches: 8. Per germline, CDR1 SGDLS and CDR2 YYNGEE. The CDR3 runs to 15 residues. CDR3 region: CASSPGQGKHSPLHF. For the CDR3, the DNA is TGTGCCAGCAGCCCCGGACAGGGAAAGCATTCACCCCTCCACTTT. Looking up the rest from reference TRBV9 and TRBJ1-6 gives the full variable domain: DSGVTQTPKHLITATGQRVTLRCSPRSGDLSVYWYQQSLDQGLQFLIQYYNGEERAKGNILERFSAQQFPDLHSELNLSSLELGDSALYFCASSPGQGKHSPLHFGNGTRLTVT.

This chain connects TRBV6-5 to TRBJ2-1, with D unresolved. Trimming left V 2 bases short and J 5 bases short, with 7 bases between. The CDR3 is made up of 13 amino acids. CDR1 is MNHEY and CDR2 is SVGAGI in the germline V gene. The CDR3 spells CASSYGPDNEQFF. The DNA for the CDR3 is TGTGCCAGCAGTTACGGGCCCGACAATGAGCAGTTCTTC.

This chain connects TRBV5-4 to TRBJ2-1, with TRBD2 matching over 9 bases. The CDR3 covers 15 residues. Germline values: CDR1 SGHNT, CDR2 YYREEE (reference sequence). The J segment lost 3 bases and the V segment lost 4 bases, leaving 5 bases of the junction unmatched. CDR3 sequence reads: CASSPGLANYNEQFF. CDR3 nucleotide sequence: TGTGCCAGCAGCCCGGGACTAGCAAACTACAATGAGCAGTTCTTC. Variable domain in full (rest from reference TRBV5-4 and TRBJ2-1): ETGVTQSPTHLIKTRGQQVTLRCSSQSGHNTVSWYQQALGQGPQFIFQYYREEENGRGNFPPRFSGLQFPNYSSELNVNALELDDSALYLCASSPGLANYNEQFFGPGTRLTVL.

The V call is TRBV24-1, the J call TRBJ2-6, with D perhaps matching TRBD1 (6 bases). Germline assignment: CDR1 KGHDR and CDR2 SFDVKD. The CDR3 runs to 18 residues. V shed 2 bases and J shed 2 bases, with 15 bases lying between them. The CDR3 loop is CATSDSGRGLAGANVLTF. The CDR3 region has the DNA TGTGCCACCAGTGATTCTGGTAGGGGGTTAGCTGGGGCCAACGTCCTGACTTTC.

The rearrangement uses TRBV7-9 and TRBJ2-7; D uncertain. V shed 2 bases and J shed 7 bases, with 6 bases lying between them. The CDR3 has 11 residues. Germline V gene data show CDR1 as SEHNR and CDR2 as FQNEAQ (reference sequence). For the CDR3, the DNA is TGTGCCAGCAGCTTACCCCCGGAGCAGTACTTC. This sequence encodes CASSLPPEQYF.

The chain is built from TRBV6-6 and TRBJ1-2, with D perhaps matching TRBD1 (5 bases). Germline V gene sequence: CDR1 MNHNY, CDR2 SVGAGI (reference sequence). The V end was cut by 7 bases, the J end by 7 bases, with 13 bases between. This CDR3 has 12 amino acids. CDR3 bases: TGTGCCAGCATCCGAACCGGGGGTGGCTACACCTTC. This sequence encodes CASIRTGGGYTF.

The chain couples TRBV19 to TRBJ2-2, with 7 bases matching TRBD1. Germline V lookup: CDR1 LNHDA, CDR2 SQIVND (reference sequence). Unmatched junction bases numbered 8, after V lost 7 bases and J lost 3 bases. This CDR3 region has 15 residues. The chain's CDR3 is CASTPRTGYTGELFF. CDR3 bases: TGTGCCAGTACTCCAAGGACAGGTTACACCGGGGAGCTGTTTTTT. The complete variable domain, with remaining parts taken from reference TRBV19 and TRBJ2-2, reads DGGITQSPKYLFRKEGQNVTLSCEQNLNHDAMYWYRQDPGQGLRLIYYSQIVNDFQKGDIAEGYSVSREKKESFPLTVTSAQKNPTAFYLCASTPRTGYTGELFFGEGSRLTVL.

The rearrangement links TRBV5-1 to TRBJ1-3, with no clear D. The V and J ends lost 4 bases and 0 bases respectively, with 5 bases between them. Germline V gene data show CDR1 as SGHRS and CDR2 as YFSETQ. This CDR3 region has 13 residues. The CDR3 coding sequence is TGCGCCAGCAGCACGAGCTCTGGAAACACCATATATTTT. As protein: CASSTSSGNTIYF.

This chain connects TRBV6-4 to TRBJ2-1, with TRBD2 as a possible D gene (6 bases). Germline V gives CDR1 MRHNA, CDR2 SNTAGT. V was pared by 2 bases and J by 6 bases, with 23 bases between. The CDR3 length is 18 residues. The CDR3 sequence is CASSDAPPGFGGTNEQFF. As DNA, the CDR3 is TGTGCCAGCAGTGACGCACCCCCGGGGTTTGGGGGGACCAATGAGCAGTTCTTC.

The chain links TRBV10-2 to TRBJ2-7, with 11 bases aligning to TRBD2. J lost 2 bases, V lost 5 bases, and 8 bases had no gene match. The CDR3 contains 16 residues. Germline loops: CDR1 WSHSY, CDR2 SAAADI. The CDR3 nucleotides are TGCGCCAGCAGTCCCGTGGGACTAGCGGAGACCTACGAGCAGTACTTC. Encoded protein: CASSPVGLAETYEQYF.

The CDR3 DNA sequence: TGCGCCAGCAATCTGGGCGGGGAGCCTTTCTATGGCTACACCTTC. Its protein is CASNLGGEPFYGYTF. The genes are TRBV5-1 and TRBJ1-2, with D hard to call. CDR1 and CDR2 from the germline V gene are SGHRS and YFSETQ. Trimming left V 6 bases short and J 4 bases short, with 19 bases between. This CDR3 is 15 amino acids long.

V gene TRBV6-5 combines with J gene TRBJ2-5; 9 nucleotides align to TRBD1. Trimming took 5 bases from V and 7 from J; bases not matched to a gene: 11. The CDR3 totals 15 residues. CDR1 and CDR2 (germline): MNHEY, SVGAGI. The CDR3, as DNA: TGTGCCAGCAGTCGGGGACAGGGTCCTTCAGGGACCCAGTACTTC. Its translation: CASSRGQGPSGTQYF.

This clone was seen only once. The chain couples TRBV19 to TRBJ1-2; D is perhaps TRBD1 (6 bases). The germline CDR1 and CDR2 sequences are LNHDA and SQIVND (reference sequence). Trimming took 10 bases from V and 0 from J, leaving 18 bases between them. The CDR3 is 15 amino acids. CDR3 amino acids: CAIRIGGATNYGYTF. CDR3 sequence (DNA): TGTGCCATCCGCATCGGGGGGGCAACTAACTATGGCTACACCTTC.

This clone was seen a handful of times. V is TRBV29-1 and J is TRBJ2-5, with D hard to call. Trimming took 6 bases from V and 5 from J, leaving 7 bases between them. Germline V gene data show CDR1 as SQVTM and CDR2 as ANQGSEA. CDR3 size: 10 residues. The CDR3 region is CSVELETQYF. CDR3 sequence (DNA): TGCAGCGTAGAGTTGGAGACCCAGTACTTC.